This T cell receptor beta chain stems from a study of cytomegalovirus exposure and HLA in healthy donors. Study in general: Earlier results showed approximately 110 million unique TCR beta sequences derived from roughly 180 million T cells.

The PCR was carried out with 60 Vbeta primers and 13 Jbeta primers. Using immunoSEQ multiplex PCR, the repertoire was profiled, and TCRdb retains in-frame clones only, with some absent. Here the sample spans 150,000 to 200,000 clones, roughly 79% being singletons. This clone was observed a handful of times. As yet, its antigen is unknown. Study observations and caveats: Fewer N-insertions than the roughly 630-donor mean were reportedly shown by an Asian-associated ancestry cluster in a later analysis.

The CDR3 is made up of 16 amino acids. The germline V gene encodes CDR1 MGHRA and CDR2 YSYEKL. V lost 0 bases, J lost 7 bases, and 18 bases lay in between. The receptor was isolated from a male donor in good health and CMV-seropositive. Sequences were obtained from PBMCs. The chain links TRBV4-1 to TRBJ1-2; the D is unclear. Here the CDR3 DNA reads TGCGCCAGCAGCCAAGATTTTCGCGGGTCTAGAAGTGGCTACACCTTC. Its protein is CASSQDFRGSRSGYTF.